The 29 T cell receptor beta chains below were found in one sample sequenced in a study of T cells in women clearing cervical HPV infection. Sequenced by immunoSEQ multiplex PCR; TCRdb stores in-frame clones only, minus some. The sample includes about 27,000 clones. Input material: blood buffy coat. The source is a woman between 18 and 69 years old with a cervical HPV16 infection that either progressed to CIN3+ or cleared (not recorded which).

Turning to this clone: The sequence runs out 3 residues before the end of the CDR3; the remainder is reconstructed from the germline J gene. This chain uses TRBV2 with TRBJ1-2; D call uncertain. Germline CDR1 reads SNHLY; CDR2 reads FYNNEI. The CDR3 is 12 residues long. The CDR3 sequence: CASSGRPSGYTF. Partial CDR3 DNA: TGTGCCAGCAGTGGTCGTCCCTCGGGC.

As for this clone: The observed sequence ends 3 residues before the CDR3 terminus, with the missing tail filled in from the germline J gene. The chain is built from TRBV18 and TRBJ1-1, with TRBD1 as a possible D gene (6 bases). The V end was cut by 5 bases, the J end by 1 base, with 11 bases between. The CDR3 spans 14 residues. Per germline, CDR1 KGHSH and CDR2 LQKENI. CDR3 DNA, as far as it was read: TGTGCCAGCTCATCCGTAGGGGGGAACACTGAA. Translating gives CASSSVGGNTE. The CDR3 reads in full as CASSSVGGNTEAFF. The whole variable domain, remainder taken from reference TRBV18 and TRBJ1-1, is NAGVMQNPRHLVRRRGQEARLRCSPMKGHSHVYWYRQLPEEGLKFMVYLQKENIIDESGMPKERFSAEFPKEGPSILRIQQVVRGDSAAYFCASSSVGGNTEAFFGQGTRLTVV.

CDR3 protein: CASSAEGQTNTGELFF. CDR3 DNA (partial): TGTGCCAGCAGTGCCGAAGGGCAGACGAACACCGGGGAG. The chain links TRBV28 to TRBJ2-2; D is ambiguous. The CDR3 goes on 3 residues after the read ends, and that part is filled in from the germline J gene. The V and J ends lost 5 bases and 0 bases respectively, with 13 bases between them. CDR3 length: 16 residues. Per the germline V gene, CDR1 is MDHEN and CDR2 is SYDVKM. Combining the CDR3 with reference TRBV28 and TRBJ2-2 gives the whole variable domain DVKVTQSSRYLVKRTGEKVFLECVQDMDHENMFWYRQDPGLGLRLIYFSYDVKMKEKGDIPEGYSVSREKKERFSLILESASTNQTSMYLCASSAEGQTNTGELFFGEGSRLTVL.

On this clone itself: A junction end diverges from the germline sequence, so it may reflect a read error. The CDR3 is cut off 3 residues early in the read; its end comes from the germline J gene. The gene calls are TRBV18 and TRBJ1-1; D is unclear. This CDR3 has 14 amino acids. CDR1 KGHSH and CDR2 LQKENI come from the germline V gene. CDR3: CASSPRWADPEAFF. The part of the CDR3 DNA that was read is TGTGCCAGCTCCCCACGTTGGGCAGACCCTGAA.

A note on this clone: Sequencing ends 3 residues short of the CDR3 end; the germline J gene provides the rest. The same CDR3 also results from other DNA sequences found in this sample. The rearrangement links TRBV5-6 to TRBJ1-3; the D is unclear. Deletions cut 0 bases from V and 1 base from J, with 8 bases between. The CDR3 runs to 15 residues. CDR1 and CDR2 (germline): SGHDT, YYEEEE. CDR3 DNA, as far as it was read: TGTGCCAGCAGCTTGGGGCAGACTTCTGGAAACACC. Its protein is CASSLGQTSGNT. From start to end, the CDR3 is CASSLGQTSGNTIYF.

To note about this clone: With the read ending 3 residues before the CDR3 end, the germline J gene is used to fill in that end. The chain recombines TRBV5-1 with TRBJ1-1; D is unclear. CDR1 and CDR2 (germline): SGHRS, YFSETQ. V gave up 0 bases and J gave up 4 bases, with 16 bases separating them. CDR3 length: 16 amino acids. The CDR3 sequence is CASSLAAVRSGTEAFF. The CDR3 bases that were read are TGCGCCAGCAGCTTGGCCGCCGTCCGGTCGGGCACTGAA. The entire variable domain, with the rest obtained from reference TRBV5-1 and TRBJ1-1, is as follows: KAGVTQTPRYLIKTRGQQVTLSCSPISGHRSVSWYQQTPGQGLQFLFEYFSETQRNKGNFPGRFSGRQFSNSRSEMNVSTLELGDSALYLCASSLAAVRSGTEAFFGQGTRLTVV.

To note about this clone: The read finishes 3 residues shy of the CDR3 end, and the germline J gene is used to complete it. The identical CDR3 is also encoded by other nucleotide sequences in the sample. The rearrangement joins TRBV6-2 or TRBV6-3 to TRBJ2-5; TRBD2 might be the D (5 bases). The V end was cut by 9 bases, the J end by 4 bases, with 21 bases between. This CDR3 has 15 residues. The germline CDR1 and CDR2 sequences are MNHEY and SVGEGT. CDR3 DNA, as far as it was read: TGTGCCAGTACCCCTCCGAGAGGGTTGGGAGAGACC. The encoded protein is CASTPPRGLGET. The whole CDR3 region reads CASTPPRGLGETQYF.

Worth noting for this clone: The read ends 3 residues before the CDR3 terminus; that terminus is restored from the germline J gene. This chain uses TRBV28 with TRBJ2-1; 8 positions match TRBD1. CDR3 length equals 17 residues. From germline, CDR1 is MDHEN and CDR2 SYDVKM. V shed 2 bases, J shed 0 bases, and the junction held 6 bases outside the gene matches. CDR3 DNA (partial): TGTGCCAGCAGTTTAGCAGGGGGCGGAAGCTCCTACAATGAG. Protein: CASSLAGGGSSYNE. The whole CDR3 protein is CASSLAGGGSSYNEQFF.

About this clone: The observed sequence ends 3 residues before the CDR3 terminus, with the missing tail filled in from the germline J gene. V gene TRBV20-1 combines with J gene TRBJ2-1; D possibly corresponds to TRBD2 (6 bases). The CDR3 is made up of 13 amino acids. V lost 2 bases, J lost 2 bases, and 7 bases lay in between. Germline loops: CDR1 DFQATT, CDR2 SNEGSKA (reference sequence). The CDR3 here is CSARLAPYNEQFF. The CDR3 DNA, read in part, is TGCAGTGCTAGACTAGCGCCCTACAATGAG.

With respect to this clone: The read ends 3 residues shy of where the CDR3 ends; the end is completed using the germline J gene. V and J are TRBV5-6 and TRBJ1-1; no definite D call. The germline V and J ends were trimmed by 0 bases and 0 bases, with 6 bases remaining between them. This CDR3 is built from 14 residues. Germline lookup yields CDR1 SGHDT and CDR2 YYEEEE. The CDR3 here is CASSLGRLNTEAFF. Incomplete CDR3 DNA: TGTGCCAGCAGCTTGGGCAGATTGAACACTGAA.

With respect to this clone: The CDR3 is cut off 3 residues early in the read; its end comes from the germline J gene. The chain combines TRBV29-1 with TRBJ2-1; TRBD2 matches at 8 bases. The length of the CDR3 is 15 residues. V dropped 0 bases and J dropped 2; count of bases not matched to a gene: 3. Germline-derived CDR1 and CDR2 are SQVTM and ANQGSEA. The DNA read from the CDR3 is TGCAGCGTTGAAGATCGGGGACTAGCCTACAATGAG. Residues: CSVEDRGLAYNE. The full CDR3 sequence reads CSVEDRGLAYNEQFF.

For this clone: The read ends 3 residues early relative to the CDR3; the germline J gene fills the gap. The chain joins TRBV20-1 to TRBJ2-7, with TRBD1 matching 7 bases. The germline V gene has CDR1 DFQATT and CDR2 SNEGSKA (reference sequence). The ends lost 3 bases at V and 5 bases at J; junction bases unmatched: 7. The CDR3 length is 13 residues. The covered CDR3 bases are TGCAGTGCTAGCCCGGGACAGACCCACGAG. This encodes CSASPGQTHE. From start to end, the CDR3 is CSASPGQTHEQYF.

As to this clone: The sequence runs out 3 residues before the end of the CDR3; the remainder is reconstructed from the germline J gene. This rearrangement joins TRBV19 to TRBJ1-1; maybe TRBD1 (5 bases). There are 15 residues in the CDR3. Looked up from germline, CDR1 is LNHDA and CDR2 is SQIVND (reference sequence). Trimming left V 6 bases short and J 2 bases short, with 16 bases between. CDR3 sequence: CASSTRIGVNTEAFF. The part of the CDR3 DNA that was read is TGTGCCAGTAGCACACGTATAGGGGTCAACACTGAA.

Notes on this clone: The read falls 3 residues short of the CDR3 end, and the missing part is taken from the germline J gene. This chain joins TRBV6-2 or TRBV6-3 and TRBJ2-3; 10 nucleotides line up with TRBD1. Germline values: CDR1 MNHEY, CDR2 SVGEGT. The CDR3 length is 14 residues. The chain's CDR3 is CASSKRTGGETQYF. The CDR3 DNA, read in part, is TGTGCCAGCAGTAAACGGACAGGGGGAGAGACG.

To note about this clone: Sequence at one end of the junction differs from germline and may be a read error. The read ends 3 residues before the CDR3 terminus; that terminus is restored from the germline J gene. This chain uses TRBV5-1 with TRBJ1-1; TRBD1 might be the D (5 bases). CDR1 SGHRS and CDR2 YFSETQ come from the germline V gene. This CDR3 is built from 15 residues. The part of the CDR3 DNA that was read is TGCGTCAGCAGCGCCCTCGGGGGGGGAAACACTGAA. Translated, it gives CVSSALGGGNTE. The CDR3 in full is CVSSALGGGNTEAFF.

Partial CDR3 DNA: TGTGCCAGCAGTTTACTCAGGAGCTCCTACAATGAG. Translating it yields CASSLLRSSYNE. In full, the CDR3 reads CASSLLRSSYNEQFF. The rearrangement joins TRBV28 to TRBJ2-1, with D unresolved. The read comes to an end 3 residues before the CDR3 does, leaving the germline J gene to fill in the end. The CDR3 spans 15 residues. Germline CDR1 and CDR2: MDHEN and SYDVKM. Trimming shortened V by 2 bases and J by 0 bases, and 8 bases separated the two germline ends. The full variable domain, completed using reference TRBV28 and TRBJ2-1, is DVKVTQSSRYLVKRTGEKVFLECVQDMDHENMFWYRQDPGLGLRLIYFSYDVKMKEKGDIPEGYSVSREKKERFSLILESASTNQTSMYLCASSLLRSSYNEQFFGPGTRLTVL.

On this clone itself: Read data end 3 residues before the CDR3 end; the end is taken from the germline J gene. The chain uses TRBV18 and TRBJ1-1, with D possibly TRBD1 on 5 matching bases. Germline assignment: CDR1 KGHSH and CDR2 LQKENI. CDR3 size: 13 residues. V was pared by 7 bases and J by 1 base, with 10 bases between. Partial CDR3 DNA: TGTGCCAGCTTACGTGACAGGAACACTGAA. As protein: CASLRDRNTE. The complete CDR3 reads CASLRDRNTEAFF.

With regard to this clone: Sequence at one end of the junction differs from germline and may be a read error. The read comes to an end 3 residues before the CDR3 does, leaving the germline J gene to fill in the end. This sample also contains other DNA sequences that code for the same CDR3. The chain couples TRBV30 to TRBJ1-3, with D uncertain. Looked up from germline, CDR1 is GTSNPN and CDR2 is SVGIG (reference sequence). This CDR3 region has 13 residues. CDR3 amino acids: CAWTLGGQNTIYF. The part of the CDR3 DNA that was read is TGTGCCTGGACGCTGGGCGGGCAAAACACG.

Regarding this clone: The read ends 3 residues early relative to the CDR3; the germline J gene fills the gap. J is TRBJ2-4 and V is TRBV19; no firm D call. CDR1 and CDR2 from the germline V gene are LNHDA and SQIVND (reference sequence). CDR3 length: 14 amino acids. The CDR3 region is CASSIPVGRVGQYF. The CDR3 DNA, read in part, is TGTGCCAGTAGTATACCGGTGGGCCGCGTAGGT.

Of note for this clone: Read data end 3 residues before the CDR3 end; the end is taken from the germline J gene. The chain employs TRBV18 and TRBJ1-2, with D possibly matching TRBD1 (5 bases). Germline CDR1 KGHSH, CDR2 LQKENI. V was cut by 0 bases and J by 2 bases, with 13 bases left in between. The CDR3 has 16 amino acids. The CDR3 DNA, read in part, is TGTGCCAGCTCACCACCGACGGTAGGGGCGAACTATGGC. Translation: CASSPPTVGANYG. The full CDR3 sequence reads CASSPPTVGANYGYTF. The full variable domain, its missing parts supplied by reference TRBV18 and TRBJ1-2, is NAGVMQNPRHLVRRRGQEARLRCSPMKGHSHVYWYRQLPEEGLKFMVYLQKENIIDESGMPKERFSAEFPKEGPSILRIQQVVRGDSAAYFCASSPPTVGANYGYTFGSGTRLTVV.

A note on this clone: The read finishes 3 residues shy of the CDR3 end, and the germline J gene is used to complete it. The V and J genes are TRBV2 and TRBJ2-7; D remains unclear. This CDR3 has 12 residues. The germline V gene has CDR1 SNHLY and CDR2 FYNNEI. V lost 0 bases, J lost 6 bases, and 6 bases lay in between. The CDR3 DNA, read in part, is TGTGCCAGCAGTGAAGCAAGGTCCGAG. Translating it yields CASSEARSE. The CDR3 in full is CASSEARSEQYF.

With respect to this clone: The read terminates 3 residues ahead of where the CDR3 ends, so the germline J gene completes it. J is TRBJ2-2 and V is TRBV18, with TRBD2 identical over 11 bases. J lost 7 bases, V lost 3 bases, and 7 bases had no gene match. CDR3 length equals 16 residues. The germline V gene has CDR1 KGHSH and CDR2 LQKENI. CDR3: CASSPGLADVSGELFF. The CDR3 DNA, read in part, is TGTGCCAGCTCACCGGGACTAGCGGATGTTAGCGGGGAG.

As for this clone: The read gets to within 3 residues of the CDR3 end, and the germline J gene fills in the rest. J is TRBJ2-7 and V is TRBV2, with 16 bases fitting TRBD2. The CDR3 extends over 18 amino acids. V was pared by 8 bases and J by 0 bases, with 10 bases of the junction left unmatched. CDR1 and CDR2 (germline): SNHLY, FYNNEI. CDR3 amino acids: CASWGTGLAGGSSYEQYF. Partial CDR3 DNA: TGTGCCAGCTGGGGGACGGGACTAGCGGGAGGGAGCTCCTACGAG.

A word on this clone: The read finishes 3 residues shy of the CDR3 end, and the germline J gene is used to complete it. This chain connects TRBV7-3 to TRBJ2-1; 8 bases are shared with TRBD2. The germline CDR1 and CDR2 sequences are SGHTA and FQGTGA. The CDR3 extends over 15 amino acids. J gave up 2 bases and V 5 bases, and 5 bases lay outside the gene matches. CDR3 DNA, as far as it was read: TGTGCCAGCAGCCAAGCGGGAGCGGCCTACAATGAG. Translation gives CASSQAGAAYNE. The entire CDR3 protein reads CASSQAGAAYNEQFF.

In the case of this clone: The CDR3 end is not reached by the read, which stops 3 residues before it; the germline J gene fills it in. The rearrangement uses TRBV6-2 or TRBV6-3 and TRBJ1-5; D might be TRBD1 (5 bases). This CDR3 spans 13 amino acids. The V end was cut by 8 bases, the J end by 6 bases, with 14 bases between. Germline CDR1 reads MNHEY; CDR2 reads SVGEGT. CDR3 DNA, as far as it was read: TGTGCCAGCGGAGGGCAGGGCGGTCAGCCC. It translates to CASGGQGGQP. The full CDR3 reads CASGGQGGQPQHF.

Concerning this clone itself: Read coverage stops 3 residues before the CDR3 terminus; the germline J gene supplies the remainder. The chain carries TRBV2 and TRBJ2-3; no firm D call. The CDR3 has 17 amino acids. CDR1 and CDR2 (germline): SNHLY, FYNNEI. Trimming cost V 10 bases and J 0 bases, with 23 bases left between them. CDR3 DNA (partial): TGTGCCATTCAACGGGTGGCGCCGGTGGCTAGCACAGATACG. It specifies CAIQRVAPVASTDT. The full CDR3 reads CAIQRVAPVASTDTQYF.

Remarks on this clone: The read terminates 3 residues before the CDR3 end, so the remaining end is supplied by the germline J gene. The chain carries TRBV11-2 and TRBJ1-5; weak D call: TRBD1 (5 bases). The CDR3 covers 13 residues. From germline, CDR1 is SGHAT and CDR2 FQNNGV. Trimming pared 7 bases from V and 4 bases from J, leaving 11 bases between. The CDR3 loop is CASTQEPNQPQHF. The CDR3 bases that were read are TGTGCCAGCACACAGGAGCCTAATCAGCCC.

With regard to this clone: The read stops 3 residues short of the end of the CDR3; the missing end is completed from the germline J gene. This sequence joins TRBV18 and TRBJ1-3; D might be TRBD1 (6 bases). The CDR3 consists of 18 residues. Trimming shortened V by 0 bases and J by 0 bases, and 15 bases separated the two germline ends. Germline CDR1 is KGHSH and CDR2 is LQKENI. CDR3 residues: CASSPPGHRISSGNTIYF. CDR3 bases read: TGTGCCAGCTCACCACCGGGACACAGGATAAGCTCTGGAAACACC.

About this clone: The read terminates 3 residues ahead of where the CDR3 ends, so the germline J gene completes it. The chain has TRBV13 and TRBJ2-3; TRBD2 matches at 14 bases. The CDR3 consists of 17 residues. Losses at the gene ends were 3 bases for V and 0 bases for J; bases not matched to a gene: 2. Germline CDR1 is PRHDT and CDR2 is FYEKMQ (reference sequence). CDR3 loop: CASSFRLAGGSTDTQYF. The part of the CDR3 DNA that was read is TGTGCCAGCAGCTTCCGACTAGCGGGAGGGAGCACAGATACG.